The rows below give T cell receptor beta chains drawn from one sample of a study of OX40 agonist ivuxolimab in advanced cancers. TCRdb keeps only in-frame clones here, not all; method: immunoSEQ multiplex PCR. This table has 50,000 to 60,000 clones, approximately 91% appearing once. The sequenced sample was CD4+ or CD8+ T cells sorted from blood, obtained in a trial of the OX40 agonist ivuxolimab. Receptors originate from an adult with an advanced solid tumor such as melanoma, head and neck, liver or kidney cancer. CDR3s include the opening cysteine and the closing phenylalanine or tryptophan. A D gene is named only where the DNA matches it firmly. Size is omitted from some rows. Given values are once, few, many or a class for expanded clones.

CASSIARVTYNEQFF,TGTGCCAGCAGTATAGCGCGAGTCACCTACAATGAGCAGTTCTTC,.,TRBV28,TRBJ2-1,.
CASSPGRRGGYTF,TGTGCCAGCAGTCCGGGACGGAGGGGTGGCTACACCTTC,.,TRBV28,TRBJ1-2,.
CASSFSSGRSTDTQYF,TGTGCCAGCAGCTTTTCTAGCGGGAGGTCCACAGATACGCAGTATTTT,.,TRBV9,TRBJ2-3,TRBD2
CASSPRASYNSPLHF,TGTGCCAGCAGCCCGCGGGCGTCCTATAATTCACCCCTCCACTTT,.,TRBV5-6,TRBJ1-6,.
CASSRAVTDTQYF,TGTGCCAGCAGCCGTGCGGTCACAGATACGCAGTATTTT,.,TRBV9,TRBJ2-3,.
CASSLGLSSYNEQFF,TGTGCCAGCAGCTTGGGACTTTCCTCCTACAATGAGCAGTTCTTC,once,TRBV13,TRBJ2-1,.
CASSERRGRAESDTQYF,TGTGCCAGCAGTGAAAGGCGCGGGAGGGCCGAATCAGATACGCAGTATTTT,once,TRBV2,TRBJ2-3,TRBD2
CAWSVLAGDTGELFF,TGTGCCTGGAGTGTACTAGCGGGAGACACCGGGGAGCTGTTTTTT,few,TRBV30,TRBJ2-2,TRBD2
CASSLAVVGGQFRFF,TGTGCCAGCAGCTTAGCGGTCGTGGGTGGACAATTTCGTTTCTTC,.,TRBV11-2,TRBJ2-1,.
CASSQRDRTGYTF,TGCGCCAGCAGCCAAAGGGACCGGACCGGCTACACCTTC,.,TRBV4-3,TRBJ1-2,.
CASSVEISGGTDTQYF,TGTGCCAGCAGCGTAGAAATTAGCGGGGGGACAGATACGCAGTATTTT,.,TRBV9,TRBJ2-3,TRBD2
CASRRGQNYGYTF,TGTGCCAGCAGGCGCGGACAGAACTATGGCTACACCTTC,.,TRBV6-5,TRBJ1-2,.
CASSFTAGAYEQYF,TGTGCCAGCAGTTTCACAGCCGGAGCCTACGAGCAGTACTTC,.,TRBV27,TRBJ2-7,.
CASSILSSYNEQFF,TGTGCCAGTAGTATCCTTAGCTCCTACAATGAGCAGTTCTTC,.,TRBV19,TRBJ2-1,.
CASRGSFWPYEQYF,TGTGCCAGCAGGGGGTCCTTTTGGCCCTACGAGCAGTACTTC,.,TRBV2,TRBJ2-7,.
CASSQRYNEQFF,TGCGCCAGCAGCCAACGCTACAATGAGCAGTTCTTC,.,TRBV4-3,TRBJ2-1,.
CASSLEGASTEAFF,TGTGCCAGCAGTTTGGAGGGGGCCAGCACTGAAGCTTTCTTT,.,TRBV28,TRBJ1-1,TRBD1
CASSSPPGQGAFLTDTQYF,TGTGCCAGCAGCTCGCCCCCGGGACAGGGGGCTTTTCTCACAGATACGCAGTATTTT,.,TRBV7-9,TRBJ2-3,TRBD1
CASSEVQGLNNEQFF,TGCGCCAGCAGTGAGGTACAGGGGCTGAACAATGAGCAGTTCTTC,once,TRBV10-2,TRBJ2-1,TRBD1
CASSAGTSGNEQYF,TGTGCCAGCAGCGCCGGGACTAGCGGGAACGAGCAGTACTTC,.,TRBV9,TRBJ2-7,TRBD2
CASSQGTGGASYEQYF,TGTGCCAGCAGCCAAGGGACAGGGGGCGCTTCCTACGAGCAGTACTTC,.,TRBV4-2,TRBJ2-7,TRBD1
CASSPPQGRSYEQYF,TGTGCCAGCTCACCACCGCAGGGGAGATCCTACGAGCAGTACTTC,.,TRBV18,TRBJ2-7,.
CASSLGSYEQFF,TGTGCCAGCAGCTTGGGGAGTTATGAGCAGTTCTTC,once,TRBV5-4,TRBJ2-1,.
CASSQDGASGRDVEQYF,TGCGCCAGCAGCCAAGATGGAGCTAGCGGGAGGGACGTCGAGCAGTACTTC,.,TRBV4-3,TRBJ2-7,TRBD2
CASTLRARTSTDTQYF,TGTGCCAGCACCCTGAGGGCAAGGACCTCCACAGATACGCAGTATTTT,once,TRBV21-1,TRBJ2-3,.
CASSFAAGGEGNEQFF,TGTGCCAGCAGTTTTGCGGCAGGGGGCGAGGGAAATGAGCAGTTCTTC,.,TRBV6-6,TRBJ2-1,TRBD1
CASSLLGGPRSVETQYF,TGTGCCAGCAGCTTACTAGGGGGTCCCCGGTCAGTAGAGACCCAGTACTTC,.,TRBV7-2,TRBJ2-5,.
CASSLGLPNEQFF,TGTGCCAGCAGCTTGGGACTACCGAATGAGCAGTTCTTC,.,TRBV7-9,TRBJ2-1,TRBD2
CASSGDRGITEAFF,TGTGCCAGCAGTGGGGACAGGGGGATCACTGAAGCTTTCTTT,.,TRBV2,TRBJ1-1,TRBD1
CASSDLRQGSYNEQFF,TGTGCCAGCAGTGACCTCCGACAGGGGTCGTACAATGAGCAGTTCTTC,.,TRBV6-1,TRBJ2-1,TRBD1
CASSLDNEQFF,TGCGCCAGCAGCTTGGACAATGAGCAGTTCTTC,.,TRBV5-1,TRBJ2-1,.
CASSLANRGNEQFF,TGTGCCAGCAGCCTCGCCAACAGGGGTAATGAGCAGTTCTTC,.,TRBV7-9,TRBJ2-1,TRBD1
CASSLASHEQYF,TGTGCCAGCAGCTTGGCGTCTCACGAGCAGTACTTC,.,TRBV5-5,TRBJ2-7,.
CASSPRQYSYEQYF,TGTGCCAGTAGTCCACGACAGTACTCCTACGAGCAGTACTTC,.,TRBV19,TRBJ2-7,.
CASSMGQGAYNEQFF,TGTGCCAGTAGTATGGGACAGGGAGCCTACAATGAGCAGTTCTTC,.,TRBV19,TRBJ2-1,TRBD1
CASSYPGWEQYF,TGTGCCAGCAGTTACCCAGGGTGGGAGCAGTACTTC,.,TRBV6-6,TRBJ2-7,.
CASSLVRYQETQYF,TGTGCCAGCAGCTTAGTCAGGTACCAAGAGACCCAGTACTTC,.,TRBV7-9,TRBJ2-5,.
CASSLTSGSIYNEQFF,TGTGCCAGCAGCTTGACTAGCGGGAGTATCTACAATGAGCAGTTCTTC,.,TRBV7-6,TRBJ2-1,TRBD2
CASSRGKPTDTQYF,TGTGCCAGCAGCCGCGGGAAACCCACAGATACGCAGTATTTT,.,TRBV7-3,TRBJ2-3,.
CASSARDSGPVSEQFF,TGTGCCAGCAGCGCCCGAGACAGCGGACCAGTCTCTGAGCAGTTCTTC,.,TRBV7-9,TRBJ2-1,.
CASSLSGRSYEQYF,TGTGCCAGCAGCTTAAGCGGGAGGTCCTACGAGCAGTACTTC,.,TRBV7-9,TRBJ2-7,TRBD2
CASSFSSGSYEQYF,TGTGCCAGCAGCTTCTCTAGCGGTTCCTACGAGCAGTACTTC,.,TRBV5-5,TRBJ2-7,TRBD2
CASSVANGNTIYF,TGTGCCAGCAGCGTAGCTAACGGAAACACCATATATTTT,.,TRBV9,TRBJ1-3,.
CASSPTGGRDEAFF,TGTGCCAGCAGTCCAACAGGAGGACGAGATGAAGCTTTCTTT,once,TRBV6-5,TRBJ1-1,.
CASSTRGGRDYEQYF,TGTGCCAGCAGTACCCGGGGGGGGAGAGACTACGAGCAGTACTTC,.,TRBV27,TRBJ2-7,TRBD2
CASSPPLWSSAANYGYTF,TGTGCCAGCAGTCCCCCCTTATGGTCCTCGGCAGCTAACTATGGCTACACCTTC,.,TRBV28,TRBJ1-2,.